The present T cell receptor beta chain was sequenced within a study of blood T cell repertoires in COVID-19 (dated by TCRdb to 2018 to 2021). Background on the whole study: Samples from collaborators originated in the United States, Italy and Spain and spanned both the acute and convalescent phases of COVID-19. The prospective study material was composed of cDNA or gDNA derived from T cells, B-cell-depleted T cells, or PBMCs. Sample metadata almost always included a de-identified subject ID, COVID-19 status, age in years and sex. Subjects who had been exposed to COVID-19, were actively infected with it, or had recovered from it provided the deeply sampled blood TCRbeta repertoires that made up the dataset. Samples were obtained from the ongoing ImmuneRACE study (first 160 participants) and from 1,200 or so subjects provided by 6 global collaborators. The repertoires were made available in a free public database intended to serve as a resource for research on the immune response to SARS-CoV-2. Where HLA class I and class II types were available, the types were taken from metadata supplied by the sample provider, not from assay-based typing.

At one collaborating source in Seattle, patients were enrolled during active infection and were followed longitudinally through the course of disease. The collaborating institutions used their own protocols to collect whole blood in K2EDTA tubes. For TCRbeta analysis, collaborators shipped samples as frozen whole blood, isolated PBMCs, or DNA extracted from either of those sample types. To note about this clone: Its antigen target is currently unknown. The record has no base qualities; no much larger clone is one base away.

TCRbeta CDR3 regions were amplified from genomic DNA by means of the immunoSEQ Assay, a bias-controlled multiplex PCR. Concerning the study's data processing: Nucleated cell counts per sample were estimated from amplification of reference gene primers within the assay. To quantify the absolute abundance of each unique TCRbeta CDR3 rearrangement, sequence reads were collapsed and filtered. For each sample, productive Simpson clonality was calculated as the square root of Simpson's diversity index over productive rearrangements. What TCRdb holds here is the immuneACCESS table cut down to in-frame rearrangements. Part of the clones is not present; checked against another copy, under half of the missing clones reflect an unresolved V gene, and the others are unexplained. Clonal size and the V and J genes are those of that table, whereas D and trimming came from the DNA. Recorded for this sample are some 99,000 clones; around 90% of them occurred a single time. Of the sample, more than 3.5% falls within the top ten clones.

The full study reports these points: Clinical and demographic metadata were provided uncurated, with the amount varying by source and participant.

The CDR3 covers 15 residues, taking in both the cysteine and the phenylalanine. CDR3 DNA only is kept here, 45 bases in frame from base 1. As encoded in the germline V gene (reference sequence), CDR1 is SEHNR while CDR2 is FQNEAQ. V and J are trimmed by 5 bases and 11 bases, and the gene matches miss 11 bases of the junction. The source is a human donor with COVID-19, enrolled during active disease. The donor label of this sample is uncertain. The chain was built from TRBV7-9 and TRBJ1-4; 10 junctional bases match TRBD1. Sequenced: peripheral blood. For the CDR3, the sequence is CASSPRDRGTEKLFF. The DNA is TGTGCCAGCAGCCCTAGGGACAGGGGAACAGAGAAACTGTTTTTT.